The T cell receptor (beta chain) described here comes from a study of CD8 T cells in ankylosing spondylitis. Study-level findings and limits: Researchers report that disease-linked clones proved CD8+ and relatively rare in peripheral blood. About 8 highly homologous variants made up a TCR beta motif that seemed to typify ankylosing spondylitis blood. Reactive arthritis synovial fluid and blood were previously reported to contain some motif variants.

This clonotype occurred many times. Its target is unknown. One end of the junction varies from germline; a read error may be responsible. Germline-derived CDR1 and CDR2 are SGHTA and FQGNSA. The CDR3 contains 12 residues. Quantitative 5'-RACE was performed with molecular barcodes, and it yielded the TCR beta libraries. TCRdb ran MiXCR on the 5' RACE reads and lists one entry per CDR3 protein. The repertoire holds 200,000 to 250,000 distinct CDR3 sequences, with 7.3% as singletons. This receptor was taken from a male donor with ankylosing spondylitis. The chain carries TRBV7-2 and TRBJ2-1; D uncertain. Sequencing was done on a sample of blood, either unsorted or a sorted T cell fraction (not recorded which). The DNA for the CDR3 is TGTGCCAGCAACCTGGTATTCAATGAGCAGTTTTTC. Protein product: CASNLVFNEQFF.